The 32 T cell receptor beta chains in this list originate from one sample, sequenced in a study of beta chain features in type 1 diabetes. Study-wide points: Moderate but significant shortening of TCRB CDR3s was recorded in all four CD4+ subsets from Type 1 diabetes patients.

Their target antigens are unknown. Expressed TCRB transcripts were sequenced because the entire RNA isolate underwent reverse transcription. Profiled with immunoSEQ multiplex PCR; TCRdb holds only in-frame clones, not every one. This table holds around 250,000 clones, around 13% found once. The specimen was naive CD4+ T cells from blood. The receptors were sampled from a man younger than 40 with type 1 diabetes.

This clone has a handful of counts. The CDR3 nucleotides read TGTGCCAGCAGGCCGACTTTAAGCCCGGACGAGCAGTACTTC. Translation gives CASRPTLSPDEQYF. The chain couples TRBV6-1 to TRBJ2-7; D gene unclear. The V end lost 6 bases, the J end lost 5 bases, and 17 bases lay between the germline ends. CDR3 length: 14 residues. Germline V gene lookup returns CDR1 MNHNS and CDR2 SASEGT.

The chain recombines TRBV7-9 with TRBJ2-7; 10 bases are shared with TRBD1. The length of the CDR3 is 15 residues. CDR1 and CDR2 from the germline V gene are SEHNR and FQNEAQ (reference sequence). J was trimmed by 5 bases and V by 7 bases; bases with no gene match: 11. DNA for the CDR3: TGTGCCAGCACCCCCGACCGGGACAGGGGCCACGAGCAGTACTTC. Translation gives CASTPDRDRGHEQYF. The full variable domain, in which reference TRBV7-9 and TRBJ2-7 provide the parts outside the CDR3, is DTGVSQNPRHKITKRGQNVTFRCDPISEHNRLYWYRQTLGQGPEFLTYFQNEAQLEKSRLLSDRFSAERPKGSFSTLEIQRTEQGDSAMYLCASTPDRDRGHEQYFGPGTRLTVT.

This chain joins TRBV9 and TRBJ2-7, with D maybe TRBD1 (6 bases). Trimming cost V 2 bases and J 3 bases, with 12 bases left between them. The CDR3 is 14 residues long. Germline loops: CDR1 SGDLS, CDR2 YYNGEE. Written as DNA, the CDR3 is TGTGCCAGCAGCGTCGCGACAGGAGGCTACGAGCAGTACTTC. Residues: CASSVATGGYEQYF.

The chain links TRBV30 to TRBJ1-5; 8 bases fit TRBD1. Per germline, CDR1 GTSNPN and CDR2 SVGIG (reference sequence). This CDR3 comprises 14 residues. Germline trimming cut 7 bases from V and 1 base from J; bases unmatched to any gene: 6. CDR3: CASRGQGSNQPQHF. The CDR3 DNA is TGTGCCTCCCGAGGACAGGGAAGCAATCAGCCCCAGCATTTT.

The sample holds a few counts of this clone. The V gene is TRBV7-9, the J gene TRBJ2-6; D not resolved. The ends were cut back, 3 bases at V and 0 bases at J, with 9 bases in the middle. Looked up from germline, CDR1 is SEHNR and CDR2 is FQNEAQ (reference sequence). The CDR3 sequence is 16 residues long. The CDR3, as DNA: TGTGCCAGCAGCTTCATCCCCGGCTCTGGGGCCAACGTCCTGACTTTC. As protein: CASSFIPGSGANVLTF. Combining the CDR3 with reference TRBV7-9 and TRBJ2-6 gives the whole variable domain DTGVSQNPRHKITKRGQNVTFRCDPISEHNRLYWYRQTLGQGPEFLTYFQNEAQLEKSRLLSDRFSAERPKGSFSTLEIQRTEQGDSAMYLCASSFIPGSGANVLTFGAGSRLTVL.

Only a few counts were recorded for this clone. V usage is TRBV29-1 and J usage is TRBJ1-2, with 7 bases aligning to TRBD1. Germline V gene sequence: CDR1 SQVTM, CDR2 ANQGSEA. This CDR3 comprises 13 residues. The trim removed 1 base at V and 6 bases at J, leaving 5 bases unmatched. The chain's CDR3 is CSVEGQGRDGYTF. CDR3 DNA sequence: TGCAGCGTTGAAGGACAGGGAAGAGATGGCTACACCTTC.

This clone was observed a handful of times. The gene calls are TRBV7-6 and TRBJ2-1, with 8 bases that match TRBD1. Trimming removed 5 bases from V and 5 bases from J; junction bases left unmatched: 11. Per the germline V gene, CDR1 is SGHVS and CDR2 is FNYEAQ. This CDR3 spans 16 amino acids. The CDR3 DNA reads TGTGCCAGCAGCCCGCGGACAGGGATGGGGAACAATGAGCAGTTCTTC. It encodes CASSPRTGMGNNEQFF. Full variable domain (remainder filled in from reference TRBV7-6 and TRBJ2-1): GAGVSQSPRYKVTKRGQDVALRCDPISGHVSLYWYRQALGQGPEFLTYFNYEAQQDKSGLPNDRFSAERPEGSISTLTIQRTEQRDSAMYRCASSPRTGMGNNEQFFGPGTRLTVL.

V gene TRBV5-1 combines with J gene TRBJ2-7; 10 bases are shared with TRBD1. The V gene's germline CDR1 is SGHRS and CDR2 YFSETQ. Trimming at V came to 0 bases and at J to 1 base, leaving 4 bases not matched to a gene. This CDR3 region has 16 residues. The chain's CDR3 is CASSLGDRGRSYEQYF. For the CDR3, the DNA is TGCGCCAGCAGCTTGGGGGACAGGGGAAGATCCTACGAGCAGTACTTC.

This clone was seen only a few times. The gene calls are TRBV5-4 and TRBJ2-3; D is unresolved. Germline CDR1 is SGHNT and CDR2 is YYREEE (reference sequence). The CDR3 runs 14 residues. The V and J ends lost 0 bases and 1 base respectively, with 6 bases between them. CDR3 sequence reads: CASSLATRTDTQYF. CDR3 DNA: TGTGCCAGCAGCTTGGCGACTCGCACAGATACGCAGTATTTT.

This clone was seen more than once but under ten times. V gene TRBV30 combines with J gene TRBJ1-5; D gene uncertain. In germline, CDR1 is GTSNPN, CDR2 SVGIG (reference sequence). V gave up 2 bases and J gave up 0 bases, with 11 bases separating them. There are 15 residues in the CDR3. The CDR3 DNA reads as TGTGCCTGGAGTATGGGAGGGAATAGCAATCAGCCCCAGCATTTT. Translated: CAWSMGGNSNQPQHF.

The genes are TRBV11-2 and TRBJ1-2, with TRBD1 matching over 10 bases. This CDR3 is built from 15 residues. Germline-derived CDR1 and CDR2 are SGHAT and FQNNGV. Trimming cost V 5 bases and J 2 bases; bases outside gene matches: 5. CDR3 in amino acids: CASSPLGQGNYGYTF. As DNA, the CDR3 is TGTGCCAGCAGCCCCCTGGGACAGGGGAACTATGGCTACACCTTC.

The genes are TRBV5-1 and TRBJ2-3; 8 positions agree with TRBD1. CDR1 SGHRS and CDR2 YFSETQ come from the germline V gene. Trimming at V came to 5 bases and at J to 0 bases, leaving 5 bases not matched to a gene. The CDR3 extends over 15 amino acids. DNA of the CDR3: TGCGCCAGCAGTTCACAGGGGGGTAGCACAGATACGCAGTATTTT. Translation gives CASSSQGGSTDTQYF.

The V and J genes are TRBV18 and TRBJ1-5; D is perhaps TRBD1 (6 bases). Germline assignment: CDR1 KGHSH and CDR2 LQKENI. The CDR3 covers 17 residues. The germline V and J ends were trimmed by 3 bases and 0 bases, with 15 bases remaining between them. CDR3: CASSPRGQSNSNQPQHF. As DNA, the CDR3 is TGTGCCAGCTCACCCAGGGGACAATCGAATAGCAATCAGCCCCAGCATTTT.

V is TRBV25-1 and J is TRBJ2-1; 7 bases line up with TRBD2. The CDR3 runs to 14 residues. V shed 3 bases, J shed 7 bases, and the junction held 6 bases outside the gene matches. Germline loops: CDR1 MGHDK, CDR2 SYGVNS. CDR3 loop: CASSDAGAGNEQFF. In DNA form, the CDR3 reads TGTGCCAGCAGTGACGCGGGAGCGGGGAATGAGCAGTTCTTC.

This clone was counted between two and nine times. The chain couples TRBV7-9 to TRBJ2-7; D might be TRBD1 (5 bases). V lost 0 bases, J lost 7 bases, and 10 bases lay in between. This CDR3 spans 13 amino acids. Per the germline V gene, CDR1 is SEHNR and CDR2 is FQNEAQ (reference sequence). CDR3 bases: TGTGCCAGCAGCTTAGCCGACAGAAGGGAGCAGTACTTC. This encodes CASSLADRREQYF.

The gene calls are TRBV7-9 and TRBJ2-7; TRBD1 aligns across 7 bases. This CDR3 is 13 amino acids long. V lost 5 bases, J lost 6 bases, and 7 bases stayed unmatched. CDR1 is SEHNR and CDR2 is FQNEAQ in the germline V gene (reference sequence). CDR3 bases: TGTGCCAGCAGCATCGGGACAGTGGTCGAGCAGTACTTC. Its translation: CASSIGTVVEQYF. The full variable domain, in which reference TRBV7-9 and TRBJ2-7 provide the parts outside the CDR3, is DTGVSQNPRHKITKRGQNVTFRCDPISEHNRLYWYRQTLGQGPEFLTYFQNEAQLEKSRLLSDRFSAERPKGSFSTLEIQRTEQGDSAMYLCASSIGTVVEQYFGPGTRLTVT.

V usage is TRBV5-1 and J usage is TRBJ1-1, with 10 nucleotides matching TRBD1. The trim removed 0 bases at V and 3 bases at J, leaving 5 bases unmatched. Germline assignment: CDR1 SGHRS and CDR2 YFSETQ. The CDR3 runs to 16 residues. The CDR3 DNA reads as TGCGCCAGCAGCTTGGATCCCGGGACAGGGGACACTGAAGCTTTCTTT. This gives the protein CASSLDPGTGDTEAFF.

The chain joins TRBV4-1 to TRBJ2-2; D is ambiguous. Trimming took off 1 base at V and 4 bases at J, with 13 bases between the two ends. The CDR3 totals 16 residues. CDR1 is MGHRA, CDR2 YSYEKL, per germline. DNA of the CDR3: TGCGCCAGCAGCCAAGGGTTCGGAGCACTCACCGGGGAGCTGTTTTTT. Encoded protein: CASSQGFGALTGELFF.

This chain connects TRBV2 to TRBJ2-5, with D unresolved. CDR1 and CDR2 from the germline V gene are SNHLY and FYNNEI. Trimming left V 2 bases short and J 0 bases short, with 4 bases between. The CDR3 runs to 13 residues. The CDR3 here is CASSENNQETQYF. The DNA of the CDR3 is TGTGCCAGCAGTGAAAACAACCAAGAGACCCAGTACTTC.

This clone was detected a few times. The CDR3 DNA reads TGTGCCAGCAGCTTAGGGGGGCCTGGCTACACCTTC. It encodes CASSLGGPGYTF. V and J are TRBV7-9 and TRBJ1-2; D may be TRBD1 (6 bases). Deletions cut 1 base from V and 7 bases from J, with 7 bases between. The CDR3 sequence is 12 residues long. Per germline, CDR1 SEHNR and CDR2 FQNEAQ (reference sequence).

The chain carries TRBV10-3 and TRBJ1-1, with 8 bases identical to TRBD1. CDR3 length: 13 residues. CDR1 ENHRY and CDR2 SYGVKD come from the germline V gene. The V and J ends lost 2 bases and 4 bases, in that order; junction bases with no gene match: 0. The CDR3 loop is CAISEGQGTEAFF. DNA for the CDR3: TGTGCCATCAGTGAGGGACAGGGCACTGAAGCTTTCTTT.

This clone was detected a few times. V and J are TRBV27 and TRBJ2-7; 11 bases line up with TRBD1. Germline values: CDR1 MNHEY, CDR2 SMNVEV (reference sequence). Germline trimming cut 4 bases from V and 3 bases from J; bases unmatched to any gene: 8. This CDR3 spans 16 amino acids. CDR3 nucleotide sequence: TGTGCCAGCAGTTCCCTGGACAGGGGGCATCTCTACGAGCAGTACTTC. Amino acid sequence: CASSSLDRGHLYEQYF.

The chain is built from TRBV7-9 and TRBJ2-3, with a weak D call TRBD1 (5 bases). The V gene lost 5 bases and the J gene lost 3 bases, with 6 bases spanning the gap. Germline values: CDR1 SEHNR, CDR2 FQNEAQ (reference sequence). The CDR3 sequence is 12 residues long. The CDR3 DNA reads as TGTGCCAGCAGCCGACAGACAGATACGCAGTATTTT. This codes for CASSRQTDTQYF.

CDR3 DNA sequence: TGTGCCAGCAGTGGGCCGGGACTAGCGGACAATGAGCAGTTCTTC. It specifies CASSGPGLADNEQFF. V is TRBV6-5 and J is TRBJ2-1; 11 bases are a match to TRBD2. Unmatched junction bases numbered 5, after V lost 5 bases and J lost 5 bases. Germline CDR1 and CDR2: MNHEY and SVGAGI. There are 15 residues in the CDR3.

This clone has just a few counts. J is TRBJ2-4 and V is TRBV27; TRBD1 aligns across 8 bases. The trim removed 6 bases at V and 0 bases at J, leaving 13 bases unmatched. This CDR3 has 18 amino acids. Germline V gives CDR1 MNHEY, CDR2 SMNVEV (reference sequence). CDR3 in amino acids: CASSQTGDGTRAKNIQYF. CDR3 in DNA: TGTGCCAGCAGCCAGACAGGGGACGGGACTCGAGCCAAAAACATTCAGTACTTC.

This clone was observed a handful of times. The J gene is TRBJ1-2, the V gene TRBV5-1, with 9 bases matching TRBD1. The CDR3 is made up of 16 amino acids. Unmatched junction bases numbered 7, after V lost 0 bases and J lost 4 bases. CDR1 is SGHRS, CDR2 YFSETQ, per germline. CDR3: CASSLEAQGALYGYTF. The CDR3 DNA reads TGCGCCAGCAGCTTGGAAGCACAGGGGGCCCTCTATGGCTACACCTTC.

This clone was observed a few times. The rearrangement uses TRBV2 and TRBJ1-1, with D unresolved. This CDR3 is 13 amino acids long. Germline CDR1 SNHLY, CDR2 FYNNEI. The ends were cut back, 6 bases at V and 3 bases at J, with 11 bases in the middle. The CDR3 DNA reads as TGTGCCAGCAGCGCCAGGTGGGACACTGAAGCTTTCTTT. Its protein is CASSARWDTEAFF.

The count of this clone is one. The rearrangement joins TRBV7-9 to TRBJ2-5; 7 positions match TRBD1. The germline CDR1 and CDR2 sequences are SEHNR and FQNEAQ (reference sequence). The CDR3 has 14 residues. The J segment lost 6 bases and the V segment lost 4 bases, leaving 8 bases of the junction unmatched. CDR3 loop: CASSSDRERQTQYF. DNA of the CDR3: TGTGCCAGCAGCTCCGACAGGGAGCGGCAGACCCAGTACTTC.

This clone was found a few times. This chain links TRBV19 with TRBJ2-5; 7 bases fit TRBD2. The germline CDR1 and CDR2 sequences are LNHDA and SQIVND (reference sequence). The CDR3 has 16 amino acids. After removal of 5 bases from V and 5 bases from J, the junction contained 14 bases not matched to a gene. For the CDR3, the DNA is TGTGCCAGTAGTGACCCGGGAGGAAGCCAATCGGAGACCCAGTACTTC. Protein product: CASSDPGGSQSETQYF.

This clone has more than one count but fewer than ten. This sequence joins TRBV2 and TRBJ1-5, with TRBD1 identical over 9 bases. From germline, CDR1 is SNHLY and CDR2 FYNNEI. The CDR3 has 13 amino acids. Losses at the gene ends were 6 bases for V and 8 bases for J; bases not matched to a gene: 5. This CDR3 reads CASRGDRVKPQHF. For the CDR3, the DNA is TGTGCCAGCAGGGGGGACAGGGTAAAGCCCCAGCATTTT.

This clone was found a few times. The chain employs TRBV27 and TRBJ1-5; no clear D. Germline CDR1 MNHEY, CDR2 SMNVEV (reference sequence). This CDR3 is 17 amino acids long. Deletions cut 5 bases from V and 0 bases from J, with 17 bases between. In DNA, the CDR3 is TGTGCCAGCAGTCCCCGCCTGGGCCGTTATAGCAATCAGCCCCAGCATTTT. Its translation is CASSPRLGRYSNQPQHF.

The chain combines TRBV15 with TRBJ2-3; 7 bases map to TRBD2. Germline V gene sequence: CDR1 LNHNV, CDR2 YYDKDF (reference sequence). V shed 0 bases and J 5 bases; nucleotides not matched to a gene: 8. The CDR3 sequence is 16 residues long. CDR3 nucleotides: TGTGCCACCAGCAGAGATAGGGCGGGAGCAGGAGATACGCAGTATTTT. Translated, it gives CATSRDRAGAGDTQYF.